These T cell receptor beta chains were read from a single sample in a study of T cell repertoires in cytomegalovirus infection. TCRdb passed the reads through MiXCR, listing each CDR3 protein once. The sample lists 130,000 or so distinct CDR3 sequences, 6.5% occurring once. The sequencing sample was made of PBMCs. The origin of the receptors is a human donor in good health (CMV status not recorded). Some clones in this sample may be carry-over from other donors' samples. CDR3s include the opening cysteine and the closing phenylalanine or tryptophan. D genes are given only for firm matches. Not every row has a clone size; where given, it reads once, few, many or a size class.

j_call d_call v_call clone_size cdr3_aa cdr3_nt
TRBJ2-3 TRBD2 TRBV7-2 many CASSFRPQRGESRDTQYF TGTGCCAGCAGCTTTAGACCCCAGCGGGGTGAATCTCGGGATACGCAGTATTTT
TRBJ2-4 - TRBV7-7 many CASSPHRVAKNIQYF TGTGCTAGCAGCCCACACAGGGTGGCCAAAAACATTCAGTACTTC
TRBJ2-1 TRBD1 TRBV6-2/TRBV6-3 many CASRLGQAFVHEQFF TGTGCCAGCAGATTGGGACAGGCCTTCGTCCATGAGCAGTTCTTC
TRBJ2-5 TRBD2 TRBV28 many CASSLLWRLAGGPETQYF TGTGCCAGCAGTTTATTGTGGCGACTAGCGGGGGGGCCTGAGACCCAGTACTTC
TRBJ1-4 - TRBV28 many CASSLGGIANEKLFF TGTGCCAGCAGCCTGGGGGGAATTGCCAATGAAAAACTGTTTTTT
TRBJ2-7 TRBD1 TRBV6-2/TRBV6-3 many CASSGTGRYEQYF TGTGCCAGTTCCGGGACAGGGCGATACGAGCAGTACTTC
TRBJ2-2 - TRBV19 many CASSVGIGELFF TGTGCCAGTAGTGTGGGGATCGGGGAGCTGTTTTTT
TRBJ1-5 - TRBV6-2/TRBV6-3 many CASSLGARQPQHF TGTGCCAGCAGTTTAGGGGCACGACAGCCCCAGCATTTT
TRBJ2-1 TRBD2 TRBV7-2 many CASSRTSAEQFF TGTGCCAGCAGCCGGACTAGCGCTGAGCAGTTCTTC
TRBJ2-1 TRBD2 TRBV9 - CASSVDPSGGAINEQFF TGTGCCAGCAGCGTAGATCCTAGCGGGGGGGCCATCAATGAGCAGTTCTTC
TRBJ1-1 - TRBV7-9 many CASHAMNTEAFF TGTGCCAGCCACGCGATGAACACTGAAGCTTTCTTT
TRBJ1-2 - TRBV20-1 many CSARGTDYYGYTF TGCAGTGCTAGAGGGACTGATTATTATGGCTACACCTTC
TRBJ2-1 - TRBV5-4 many CASSLDGKSYNEQFF TGTGCCAGCAGCTTGGATGGGAAGTCCTACAATGAGCAGTTCTTC
TRBJ1-1 TRBD1 TRBV6-1 many CASSEIGTGTEAFF TGTGCCAGCAGTGAAATTGGGACAGGTACTGAAGCTTTCTTT
TRBJ1-5 - TRBV18 - CASSPTADYSNQPQHF TGTGCCAGCTCACCGACGGCAGATTATAGCAATCAGCCCCAGCATTTT
TRBJ1-2 TRBD1 TRBV7-2 many CASSVDRGAAGYGYTF TGTGCCAGCAGCGTGGACAGGGGGGCGGCTGGCTATGGCTACACCTTC
TRBJ2-7 - TRBV19 many CASSIGRGGYEQYF TGTGCCAGTAGTATAGGCCGGGGCGGCTACGAGCAGTACTTC
TRBJ1-5 - TRBV13 few CASTGGGQGPQHF TGTGCCAGCACCGGGGGGGGTCAAGGGCCCCAGCATTTT
TRBJ2-3 - TRBV12-3/TRBV12-4 - CASSLSLSTDTQYF TGTGCCAGCAGTTTATCCCTAAGCACAGATACGCAGTATTTT
TRBJ2-1 - TRBV7-3 many CASSLSAYNEQFF TGTGCCAGCAGCTTAAGTGCGTACAATGAGCAGTTCTTC
TRBJ2-5 TRBD1 TRBV5-4 - CASSLAGTATQYF TGTGCCAGCAGCTTGGCCGGGACAGCGACCCAGTACTTC
TRBJ2-7 - TRBV7-2 many CASSPVTYEQYF TGTGCCAGCAGCCCGGTTACCTACGAGCAGTACTTC
TRBJ2-1 - TRBV7-9 many CASSLGDGREGTEQFF TGTGCCAGCAGCTTAGGGGATGGGAGGGAAGGGACAGAGCAGTTCTTC
TRBJ1-2 TRBD1 TRBV7-2 many CASSPDRSYGYTF TGTGCCAGCAGCCCGGACAGGTCCTATGGCTACACCTTC
TRBJ1-6 - TRBV7-2 many CASSSGGRGTPLHF TGTGCCAGCAGCTCGGGGGGCCGGGGTACACCCCTCCACTTT
TRBJ2-7 TRBD1 TRBV6-2/TRBV6-3 many CASTPRTGAYEQYF TGTGCCAGCACCCCGAGGACAGGGGCCTACGAGCAGTACTTC
TRBJ2-7 TRBD2 TRBV7-2 many CASSSRDVGTSIVEQYF TGTGCCAGCAGCTCGAGGGACGTGGGGACTAGCATCGTCGAGCAGTACTTC
TRBJ1-1 - TRBV28 few CASSITVGTEAFF TGTGCCAGCAGTATCACAGTGGGCACTGAAGCTTTCTTT
TRBJ1-2 - TRBV10-2 - CASGGSPNYGYTF TGCGCCAGCGGGGGGAGTCCTAACTATGGCTACACCTTC
TRBJ1-5 - TRBV7-2 many CASSLGAGRVNQPQHF TGTGCCAGCAGCTTAGGGGCAGGGAGGGTCAATCAGCCCCAGCATTTT
TRBJ1-2 - TRBV5-1 many CASSLAMGEDGYTF TGCGCCAGCAGCTTGGCAATGGGGGAGGATGGCTACACCTTC
TRBJ1-6 - TRBV6-1 many CASRNLRDTTLGSPLHF TGTGCCAGCAGAAATCTCCGAGACACGACTCTGGGGTCACCCCTCCACTTT
TRBJ1-5 - TRBV5-6 - CASSRDLNQPQHF TGTGCCAGCAGCCGGGACCTAAATCAGCCCCAGCATTTT
TRBJ1-2 - TRBV28 many CASSLSTVGSGYTF TGTGCCAGCAGTTTATCGACAGTCGGGAGTGGCTACACCTTC
TRBJ2-6 - TRBV7-3 many CASSRGASGANVLTF TGTGCCAGCAGCCGTGGAGCCTCTGGGGCCAACGTCCTGACTTTC
TRBJ2-3 - TRBV5-1 many CASTRWGTIRTDTQYF TGCGCCAGCACCCGATGGGGTACGATTCGCACAGATACGCAGTATTTT